This entry lists 30 T cell receptor beta chains sequenced from one sample in a study of T-cell memory formation after mild COVID-19. TCRdb itself ran the 5' RACE reads through MiXCR, one entry per CDR3 protein. This table has hundreds of thousands of distinct CDR3 sequences, approximately 21% appearing once. The specimen was PBMCs or a T cell subset sorted from them (not recorded which). The source of these receptors is an adult woman who had mild COVID-19 (a few samples of this study predate the infection). Cell type and time point are not known.

This clonotype was picked up a small number of times. The CDR3 spells CASSQDGTLAYEQYF. As DNA, the CDR3 is TGTGCCAGCAGCCAAGATGGGACCCTTGCCTACGAGCAGTACTTC. This chain joins TRBV4-2 and TRBJ2-7; D could derive from TRBD1 or TRBD2 (5 bases each). V shed 0 bases and J shed 2 bases, with 11 bases lying between them. This CDR3 contains 15 residues. Germline assignment: CDR1 LGHNA and CDR2 YNFKEQ.

In its sample, this clonotype was seen a few times. The chain links TRBV6-5 to TRBJ1-4; D call uncertain. The CDR3 contains 14 residues. V lost 5 bases and J 0 bases, leaving 7 bases between the germline ends. Germline CDR1 reads MNHEY; CDR2 reads SVGAGI. CDR3 nucleotides: TGTGCCAGCAGTCGCACCTCAACTAATGAAAAACTGTTTTTT. It is translated as CASSRTSTNEKLFF.

The chain employs TRBV18 and TRBJ2-7, with TRBD2 matching 7 bases. From germline, CDR1 is KGHSH and CDR2 LQKENI. The CDR3 consists of 15 residues. Germline trimming cut 2 bases from V and 2 bases from J; bases unmatched to any gene: 6. CDR3 DNA: TGTGCCAGCTCACCAGGGCTAGCGGCCACCTACGAGCAGTACTTC. Amino acids: CASSPGLAATYEQYF.

This clonotype was seen more than once but under ten times. The rearrangement links TRBV9 to TRBJ2-3; the match to TRBD1 covers 8 bases. The CDR3 is made up of 16 amino acids. V was pared by 0 bases and J by 0 bases, with 3 bases of the junction left unmatched. Germline CDR1 and CDR2: SGDLS and YYNGEE. The CDR3 is CASSVATGGSTDTQYF. CDR3 nucleotide sequence: TGTGCCAGCAGCGTAGCTACAGGGGGGAGCACAGATACGCAGTATTTT.

CDR3 sequence: CASSPQYNSQFF. DNA for the CDR3: TGTGCCAGCAGCCCTCAGTACAACTCTCAGTTCTTC. This chain uses TRBV11-2 with TRBJ2-1; D remains unclear. The CDR3 extends over 12 amino acids. With 5 bases removed from V and 13 bases from J, the gap between germline ends came to 15 bases. Germline CDR1 SGHAT, CDR2 FQNNGV.

The genes are TRBV6-2 or TRBV6-3 and TRBJ2-2; 9 positions match TRBD1. The junction had 11 bases not matched to a gene; V was cut back by 0 bases and J by 0 bases. From germline, CDR1 is MNHEY and CDR2 SVGEGT. This CDR3 region has 20 residues. CDR3 DNA sequence: TGTGCCAGCAGTTACTCCACAGGGGGCTACCGATCGCCGAACACCGGGGAGCTGTTTTTT. This codes for CASSYSTGGYRSPNTGELFF.

CDR3 DNA sequence: TGCAGCGTTGGCGACAGGGTGCCGGAGACCCAGTACTTC. Its protein is CSVGDRVPETQYF. The chain combines TRBV29-1 with TRBJ2-5; 7 bases map to TRBD1. The V and J ends lost 4 bases and 5 bases, in that order; junction bases with no gene match: 7. The germline CDR1 and CDR2 sequences are SQVTM and ANQGSEA. This CDR3 is built from 13 residues.

The chain combines TRBV6-5 with TRBJ1-1; the D is unclear. The CDR3 is made up of 14 amino acids. Looked up from germline, CDR1 is MNHEY and CDR2 is SVGAGI. The V and J ends lost 0 bases and 11 bases respectively, with 16 bases between them. CDR3 DNA sequence: TGTGCCAGCAGTTACTCGCTGGTGGTCGTGGATGCTTTCTTT. It yields the protein CASSYSLVVVDAFF.

This clonotype has a handful of counts. The chain is built from TRBV10-3 and TRBJ2-4, with a tentative D call TRBD1 (5 bases). CDR3 length: 13 residues. V lost 5 bases and J 8 bases, leaving 13 bases between the germline ends. From germline, CDR1 is ENHRY and CDR2 SYGVKD. CDR3 sequence (DNA): TGTGCCATCAGTCTAGGGGTTCGGGACATTCAGTACTTC. It yields the protein CAISLGVRDIQYF.

This clonotype came up many times. The genes are TRBV9 and TRBJ1-4; D not certain. The V gene lost 0 bases and the J gene lost 6 bases, with 9 bases spanning the gap. The germline gives CDR1 SGDLS, CDR2 YYNGEE. The CDR3 consists of 14 residues. CDR3 residues: CASSVGVQHEKLFF. The CDR3 DNA sequence: TGTGCCAGCAGCGTAGGAGTACAACATGAAAAACTGTTTTTT.

This chain uses TRBV29-1 with TRBJ2-5; unclear D gene. The germline V and J ends were trimmed by 1 base and 10 bases, with 10 bases remaining between them. Germline V gene lookup returns CDR1 SQVTM and CDR2 ANQGSEA. The CDR3 sequence is 11 residues long. CDR3 amino acids: CSVEVSRVQYF. The CDR3 region has the DNA TGCAGCGTTGAAGTTTCTAGAGTCCAGTACTTC.

This clonotype occurred a few times. The CDR3 loop is CASSHNTEAFF. Written as DNA, the CDR3 is TGCGCCAGCAGCCATAACACTGAAGCTTTCTTT. This chain connects TRBV5-1 to TRBJ1-1; the D is unclear. Germline-derived CDR1 and CDR2 are SGHRS and YFSETQ. V lost 4 bases, J lost 2 bases, and 3 bases lay in between. The CDR3 is made up of 11 amino acids.

The chain recombines TRBV7-9 with TRBJ2-3; D is undetermined. This CDR3 is 16 amino acids long. Trimming took 5 bases from V and 0 from J, leaving 15 bases between them. The V gene's germline CDR1 is SEHNR and CDR2 FQNEAQ (reference sequence). CDR3 sequence (DNA): TGTGCCAGCAGCCACCAGGAAGGCCCTAGCACAGATACGCAGTATTTT. Protein sequence: CASSHQEGPSTDTQYF.

The genes are TRBV21-1 and TRBJ1-4; the table names TRBD1, a call not compared with the DNA. TRBV21-1 is a pseudogene. There are 18 residues in the CDR3. The chain's CDR3 is CASSKFTYKDREGEKLFF. The CDR3 DNA follows: TGTGCCAGCAGCAAATTCACTTACAAAGACAGGGAGGGTGAAAAACTGTTTTTT.

The rearrangement links TRBV2 to TRBJ1-3; 8 nucleotides align to TRBD1. J lost 6 bases, V lost 8 bases, and 6 bases had no gene match. Germline assignment: CDR1 SNHLY and CDR2 FYNNEI. There are 13 residues in the CDR3. CDR3 DNA: TGTGCCAGCTTTGGCAGGGGGCCAAACACCATATATTTT. Its translation: CASFGRGPNTIYF.

The chain links TRBV3-1 to TRBJ1-5; D gene uncertain. CDR1 and CDR2 (germline): LGHDT, YNNKEL (reference sequence). The ends were cut back, 1 base at V and 9 bases at J, with 10 bases in the middle. This CDR3 is built from 13 residues. The CDR3 is CASSQGEGGPQHF. CDR3 DNA: TGTGCCAGCAGCCAAGGGGAAGGTGGGCCCCAGCATTTT. The full variable domain, completed using reference TRBV3-1 and TRBJ1-5, is DTAVSQTPKYLVTQMGNDKSIKCEQNLGHDTMYWYKQDSKKFLKIMFSYNNKELIINETVPNRFSPKSPDKAHLNLHINSLELGDSAVYFCASSQGEGGPQHFGDGTRLSIL.

The V and J genes are TRBV21-1 and TRBJ1-1; the table assigns TRBD1, which was not confirmed against the DNA. TRBV21-1 represents a pseudogene. CDR3 length: 15 residues. The chain's CDR3 is CATHPFRGVYTEAFF. In nucleotides, the CDR3 is TGTGCCACCCATCCATTCAGGGGGGTATACACTGAAGCTTTCTTT.

The V call is TRBV6-5, the J call TRBJ2-3; D not resolved. The length of the CDR3 is 13 residues. Germline V gene data show CDR1 as MNHEY and CDR2 as SVGAGI. V was shortened by 5 bases and J by 2 bases, with 8 bases between the two germline ends. CDR3: CASSDPSTDTQYF. The CDR3 bases are TGTGCCAGCAGTGACCCATCCACAGATACGCAGTATTTT.

Details on this clonotype: An end of the junction differs from the germline gene, which may be a read error. The chain recombines TRBV9 with TRBJ2-2; unclear D gene. The CDR3 is 16 residues long. Looked up from germline, CDR1 is SGDLS and CDR2 is YYNGEE. CDR3 nucleotide sequence: TGTGCCAGCAGCGTAGCTACGACGGTGGTCACCGGAGAGCTGTTTTTT. Amino acids: CASSVATTVVTGELFF. Drawing the rest from reference TRBV9 and TRBJ2-2, the complete variable domain is DSGVTQTPKHLITATGQRVTLRCSPRSGDLSVYWYQQSLDQGLQFLIQYYNGEERAKGNILERFSAQQFPDLHSELNLSSLELGDSALYFCASSVATTVVTGELFFGEGSRLTVL.

This clonotype was counted a few times. The chain recombines TRBV11-2 with TRBJ2-5; 7 bases are shared with TRBD2. The ends lost 5 bases at V and 5 bases at J; junction bases unmatched: 20. Germline values: CDR1 SGHAT, CDR2 FQNNGV. CDR3 length: 18 amino acids. As DNA, the CDR3 is TGTGCCAGCAGCCCTCGGTCCGCAGCGGGAATAGCGCTGGAGACCCAGTACTTC. Its protein is CASSPRSAAGIALETQYF.

CDR3 sequence (DNA): TGCAGCGTGAGAGCTGCCCAACTGTTTTTT. Its protein is CSVRAAQLFF. The chain couples TRBV29-1 to TRBJ1-4, with unresolved D. Germline CDR1 SQVTM, CDR2 ANQGSEA. The CDR3 covers 10 residues. Trimming cost V 6 bases and J 12 bases, with 11 bases left between them. Variable domain in full (rest from reference TRBV29-1 and TRBJ1-4): SAVISQKPSRDICQRGTSLTIQCQVDSQVTMMFWYRQQPGQSLTLIATANQGSEATYESGFVIDKFPISRPNLTFSTLTVSNMSPEDSSIYLCSVRAAQLFFGSGTQLSVL.

This clonotype has more than one count but fewer than ten. CDR3 loop: CAISEPLGELQETQYF. The DNA for the CDR3 is TGTGCCATCAGTGAGCCCCTGGGAGAGTTGCAAGAGACCCAGTACTTC. The rearrangement uses TRBV10-3 and TRBJ2-5; D may be TRBD2 (5 bases). Trimming stripped 2 bases from V and 2 bases from J, with 15 bases between. Per the germline V gene, CDR1 is ENHRY and CDR2 is SYGVKD. The CDR3 is 16 amino acids.

The rearrangement joins TRBV4-1 to TRBJ1-4, with D possibly TRBD1 on 5 matching bases. The germline V and J ends were trimmed by 1 base and 5 bases, with 20 bases remaining between them. CDR3 size: 18 residues. Germline CDR1 MGHRA, CDR2 YSYEKL. This CDR3 reads CASSQVRSRAGSNEKLFF. The CDR3 DNA is TGCGCCAGCAGCCAAGTTAGAAGTCGGGCAGGGTCAAATGAAAAACTGTTTTTT.

CDR3 sequence: CASGQGAGNEKLFF. In nucleotides, the CDR3 is TGTGCCAGCGGCCAAGGGGCAGGGAATGAAAAACTGTTTTTT. V gene TRBV27 combines with J gene TRBJ1-4; the D gene is possibly TRBD1 (5 bases). The CDR3 runs 14 residues. Trimming removed 8 bases from V and 5 bases from J, with 15 bases in between. Germline CDR1 and CDR2: MNHEY and SMNVEV (reference sequence).

This clonotype has a handful of counts. The chain joins TRBV15 to TRBJ2-7; D not certain. Germline-derived CDR1 and CDR2 are LNHNV and YYDKDF (reference sequence). This CDR3 has 15 residues. The ends were cut back, 0 bases at V and 1 base at J, with 10 bases in the middle. The CDR3 DNA sequence: TGTGCCACCAGCAGAGATAGGAGCGCTTCCTACGAGCAGTACTTC. Translating it yields CATSRDRSASYEQYF.

The J gene is TRBJ1-3, the V gene TRBV9; maybe TRBD1 (5 bases). Germline assignment: CDR1 SGDLS and CDR2 YYNGEE. V was pared by 2 bases and J by 5 bases, with 17 bases between. The CDR3 covers 16 residues. CDR3 sequence (DNA): TGTGCCAGCAGCGTTGGTGACGGGGCCGGCCGAAACACCATATATTTT. Protein: CASSVGDGAGRNTIYF.

CDR3 sequence reads: CASSLAGWDQPQHF. The CDR3 DNA reads as TGTGCCAGCAGCTTGGCGGGGTGGGATCAGCCCCAGCATTTT. The chain carries TRBV5-6 and TRBJ1-5; D is unclear. CDR3 length: 14 amino acids. Trimming pared 0 bases from V and 5 bases from J, leaving 9 bases between. Germline V gene data show CDR1 as SGHDT and CDR2 as YYEEEE.

The rearrangement uses TRBV29-1 and TRBJ2-7, with 9 nucleotides matching TRBD1. The CDR3 covers 14 residues. J lost 5 bases, V lost 6 bases, and 11 bases had no gene match. Germline CDR1 SQVTM, CDR2 ANQGSEA. The CDR3 is CSVHLDRGANEQYF. The CDR3, as DNA: TGCAGCGTCCACCTAGACAGGGGGGCTAACGAGCAGTACTTC.

This clonotype has ten or more counts. The rearrangement uses TRBV19 and TRBJ1-5; TRBD1 is a possible D gene (5 bases). The germline gives CDR1 LNHDA, CDR2 SQIVND (reference sequence). The CDR3 sequence is 15 residues long. Trimming shortened V by 1 base and J by 7 bases, and 14 bases separated the two germline ends. CDR3 residues: CASSIAAAGWQPQHF. The CDR3 DNA reads TGTGCCAGTAGTATAGCGGCGGCAGGGTGGCAGCCCCAGCATTTT.

This clonotype was recorded a few times. This chain connects TRBV7-8 to TRBJ1-3; 7 bases are shared with TRBD1. V trimming: 5 bases; J trimming: 5 bases; junction bases outside the gene matches: 18. The germline V gene has CDR1 SGHVS and CDR2 FQNEAQ. This CDR3 spans 18 amino acids. The DNA for the CDR3 is TGTGCCAGCAGCCCTCAGACAGGGTCGGACAGTAAGCGAAACACCATATATTTT. Translated, it gives CASSPQTGSDSKRNTIYF. Filled out from reference TRBV7-8 and TRBJ1-3, the complete variable domain reads GAGVSQSPRYKVAKRGQDVALRCDPISGHVSLFWYQQALGQGPEFLTYFQNEAQLDKSGLPSDRFFAERPEGSVSTLKIQRTQQEDSAVYLCASSPQTGSDSKRNTIYFGEGSWLTVV.